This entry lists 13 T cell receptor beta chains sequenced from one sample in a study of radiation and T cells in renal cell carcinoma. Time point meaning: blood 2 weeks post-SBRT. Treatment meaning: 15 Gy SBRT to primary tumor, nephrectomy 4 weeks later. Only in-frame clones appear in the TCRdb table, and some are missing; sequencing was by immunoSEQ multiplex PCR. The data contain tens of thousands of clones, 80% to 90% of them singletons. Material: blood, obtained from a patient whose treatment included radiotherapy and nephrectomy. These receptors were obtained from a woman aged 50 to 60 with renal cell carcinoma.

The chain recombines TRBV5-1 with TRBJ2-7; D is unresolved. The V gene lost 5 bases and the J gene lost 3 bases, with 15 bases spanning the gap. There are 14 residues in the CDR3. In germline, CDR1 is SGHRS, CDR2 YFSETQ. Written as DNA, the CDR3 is TGCGCCAGCAGTTCGGTAGGGAACGTCTACGAGCAGTACTTC. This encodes CASSSVGNVYEQYF.

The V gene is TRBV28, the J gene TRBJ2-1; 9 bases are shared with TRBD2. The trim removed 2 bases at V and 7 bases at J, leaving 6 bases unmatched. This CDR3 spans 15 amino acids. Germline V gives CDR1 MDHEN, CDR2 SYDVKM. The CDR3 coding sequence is TGTGCCAGCAGTTTAGCGGGGGGGCCGATTAATGAGCAGTTCTTC. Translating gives CASSLAGGPINEQFF.

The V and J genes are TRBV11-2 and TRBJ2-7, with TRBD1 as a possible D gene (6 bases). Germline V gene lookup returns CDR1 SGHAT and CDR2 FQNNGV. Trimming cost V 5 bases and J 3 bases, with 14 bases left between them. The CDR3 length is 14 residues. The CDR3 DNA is TGTGCCAGCAGCCCCGACAGGTTCCTCTACGAGCAGTACTTC. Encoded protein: CASSPDRFLYEQYF.

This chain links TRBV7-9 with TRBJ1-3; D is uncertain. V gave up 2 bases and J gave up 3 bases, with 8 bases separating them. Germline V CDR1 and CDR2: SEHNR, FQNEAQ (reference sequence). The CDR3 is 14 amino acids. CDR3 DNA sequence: TGTGCCAGCAGCTTATCGACAATTGGAAACACCATATATTTT. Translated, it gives CASSLSTIGNTIYF.

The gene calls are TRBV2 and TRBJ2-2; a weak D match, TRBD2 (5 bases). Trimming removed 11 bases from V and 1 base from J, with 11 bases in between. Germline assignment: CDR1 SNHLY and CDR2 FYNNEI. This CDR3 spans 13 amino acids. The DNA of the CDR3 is TGTGCCGGCGGACTGCAGAACACCGGGGAGCTGTTTTTT. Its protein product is CAGGLQNTGELFF.

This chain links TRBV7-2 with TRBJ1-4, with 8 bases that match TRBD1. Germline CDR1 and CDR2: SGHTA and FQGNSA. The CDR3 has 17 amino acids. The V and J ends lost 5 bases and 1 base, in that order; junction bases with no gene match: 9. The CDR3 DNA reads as TGTGCCAGCAGCCGAAACCAGGGGGCGCAAACTAATGAAAAACTGTTTTTT. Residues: CASSRNQGAQTNEKLFF.

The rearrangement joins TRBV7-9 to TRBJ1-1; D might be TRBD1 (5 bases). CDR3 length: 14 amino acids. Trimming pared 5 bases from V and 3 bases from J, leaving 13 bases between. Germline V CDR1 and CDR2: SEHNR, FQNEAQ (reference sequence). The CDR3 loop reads CASSPLGGDTEAFF. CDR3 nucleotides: TGTGCCAGCAGCCCACTCGGGGGAGACACTGAAGCTTTCTTT.

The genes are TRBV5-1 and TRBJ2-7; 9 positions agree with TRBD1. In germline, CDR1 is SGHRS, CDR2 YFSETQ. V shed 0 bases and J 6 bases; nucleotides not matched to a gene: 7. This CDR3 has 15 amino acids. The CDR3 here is CASSLAGQGAGEQYF. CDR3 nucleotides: TGCGCCAGCAGCTTGGCGGGACAGGGAGCGGGCGAGCAGTACTTC.

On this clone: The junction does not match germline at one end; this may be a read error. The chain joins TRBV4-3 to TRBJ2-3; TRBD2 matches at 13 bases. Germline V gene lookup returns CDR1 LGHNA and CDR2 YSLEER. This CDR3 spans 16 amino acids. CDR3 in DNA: TGCGCCAGCAGCCAAGATAGAACTAGCGGGAGGGCCCCTCCATTTTTT. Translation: CASSQDRTSGRAPPFF.

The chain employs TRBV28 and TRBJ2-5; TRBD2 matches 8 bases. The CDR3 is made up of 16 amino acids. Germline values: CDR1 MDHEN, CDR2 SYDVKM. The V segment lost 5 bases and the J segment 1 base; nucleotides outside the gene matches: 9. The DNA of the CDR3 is TGTGCCAGCAGTCCCCCGGGACTAGGGCGCCAAGAGACCCAGTACTTC. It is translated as CASSPPGLGRQETQYF.

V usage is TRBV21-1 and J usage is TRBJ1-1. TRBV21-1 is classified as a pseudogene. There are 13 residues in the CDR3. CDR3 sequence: CASSKGRSTEAFF. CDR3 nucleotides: TGTGCCAGCAGCAAAGGCCGGAGCACTGAAGCTTTCTTT.

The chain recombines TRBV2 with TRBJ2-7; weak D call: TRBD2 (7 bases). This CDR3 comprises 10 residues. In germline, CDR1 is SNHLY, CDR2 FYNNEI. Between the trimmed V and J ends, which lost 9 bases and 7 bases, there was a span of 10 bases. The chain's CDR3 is CARGGGEQYF. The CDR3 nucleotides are TGTGCCAGAGGGGGGGGAGAGCAGTACTTC.

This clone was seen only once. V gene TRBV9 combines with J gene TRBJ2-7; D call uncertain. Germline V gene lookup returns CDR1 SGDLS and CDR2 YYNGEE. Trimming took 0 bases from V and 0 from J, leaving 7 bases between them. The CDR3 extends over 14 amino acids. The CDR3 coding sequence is TGTGCCAGCAGCGTAGCTTCCTCCTCCTACGAGCAGTACTTC. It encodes CASSVASSSYEQYF.